The clone carrying this TCR beta chain was counted between two and nine times. The CDR3 is made up of 15 amino acids. V was pared by 2 bases and J by 5 bases, with 16 bases between. The germline V gene has CDR1 MNHEY and CDR2 SVGEGT. Assay used: immunoSEQ multiplex PCR; TCRdb lists only in-frame clones, some missing. Of some 300,000 clones listed, more than 80% are singletons. These data originate in a study of blood T cell repertoires in COVID-19. This clonotype was obtained from a woman between 45 and 65 years old with COVID-19, enrolled during active disease. The sample taken for sequencing was peripheral blood. The chain couples TRBV6-2 or TRBV6-3 to TRBJ2-7, with no clear D. The CDR3 DNA follows: TGTGCCAGCAGTTACGGTTGGGCCAGAGCCCACGAGCAGTACTTC. The encoded protein is CASSYGWARAHEQYF.